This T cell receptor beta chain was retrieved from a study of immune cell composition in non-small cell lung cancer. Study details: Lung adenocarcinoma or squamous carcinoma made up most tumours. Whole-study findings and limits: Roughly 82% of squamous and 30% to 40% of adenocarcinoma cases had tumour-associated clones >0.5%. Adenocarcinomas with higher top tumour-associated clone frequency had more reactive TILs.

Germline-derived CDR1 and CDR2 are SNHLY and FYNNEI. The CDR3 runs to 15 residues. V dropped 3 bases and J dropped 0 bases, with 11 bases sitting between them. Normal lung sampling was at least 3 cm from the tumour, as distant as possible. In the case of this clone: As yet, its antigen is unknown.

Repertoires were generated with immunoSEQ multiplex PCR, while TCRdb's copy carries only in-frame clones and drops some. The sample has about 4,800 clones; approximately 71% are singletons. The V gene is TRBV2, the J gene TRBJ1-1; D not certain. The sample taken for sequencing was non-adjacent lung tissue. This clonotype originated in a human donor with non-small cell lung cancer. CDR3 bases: TGTGCCAGCAGTGATTGGGGTACGATGAACACTGAAGCTTTCTTT. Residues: CASSDWGTMNTEAFF.